The 20 T cell receptor beta chains presented below share a single source sample, sequenced in a study of response to subunit inactivated influenza vaccine. In TCRdb, the RT-PCR reads were re-called with MiXCR into one record per CDR3 protein. The sample has approximately 500,000 distinct CDR3 sequences; over 10% are singletons. The source material was PBMCs from blood, sampled 45 days after vaccination. The receptors stem from a man between 45 and 60 years old who received an inactivated influenza vaccine.

The sample holds a few counts of this clonotype. This chain uses TRBV5-1 with TRBJ2-1, with D unclear. The germline gives CDR1 SGHRS, CDR2 YFSETQ. V lost 0 bases and J 2 bases, leaving 9 bases between the germline ends. The CDR3 sequence is 15 residues long. In DNA form, the CDR3 reads TGCGCCAGCAGCTTGGCAGCAACAGCCTACAATGAGCAGTTCTTC. Amino acid sequence: CASSLAATAYNEQFF. Complete variable domain (other parts from reference TRBV5-1 and TRBJ2-1): KAGVTQTPRYLIKTRGQQVTLSCSPISGHRSVSWYQQTPGQGLQFLFEYFSETQRNKGNFPGRFSGRQFSNSRSEMNVSTLELGDSALYLCASSLAATAYNEQFFGPGTRLTVL.

This clonotype was seen ten or more times. V gene TRBV27 combines with J gene TRBJ2-7, with 8 bases identical to TRBD1. CDR1 MNHEY and CDR2 SMNVEV come from the germline V gene (reference sequence). The CDR3 loop spans 14 amino acids. The V gene end was trimmed by 5 bases and the J gene end by 2 bases; junction bases not matched to a gene: 5. Written as DNA, the CDR3 is TGTGCCAGCAGTGTCGACAGGGGAACCTACGAGCAGTACTTC. Residues: CASSVDRGTYEQYF.

Worth noting for this clonotype: Being one base from a much bigger clone, this may be a read error. This CDR3 fails to terminate in the conserved phenylalanine or tryptophan, so it likely reflects a read error. The chain joins TRBV6-2 or TRBV6-3 to TRBJ1-2, with 7 nucleotides matching TRBD1. Germline CDR1 and CDR2: MNHEY and SVGEGT. The CDR3 has 13 residues. The V and J ends lost 4 bases and 4 bases, in that order; junction bases with no gene match: 3. Here the CDR3 reads CASSLGQIYGYTL. CDR3 nucleotides: TGTGCCAGCAGTTTGGGACAGATCTATGGCTACACCCTC.

This clonotype was detected a few times. The rearrangement uses TRBV29-1 and TRBJ2-7; TRBD2 might be the D (6 bases). The CDR3 is 16 residues long. The V end was cut by 1 base, the J end by 2 bases, with 18 bases between. Germline loops: CDR1 SQVTM, CDR2 ANQGSEA. CDR3 sequence: CSVEGPGAGRPYEQYF. In DNA, the CDR3 is TGCAGCGTTGAAGGCCCCGGGGCAGGGAGGCCCTACGAGCAGTACTTC.

This clonotype was picked up a small number of times. J is TRBJ1-1 and V is TRBV12-3 or TRBV12-4, with D unresolved. The CDR3 sequence is 14 residues long. The germline V and J ends were trimmed by 6 bases and 1 base, with 12 bases remaining between them. The chain's CDR3 is CASSVRPGNTEAFF. As DNA, the CDR3 is TGTGCCAGCAGCGTTCGGCCGGGGAACACTGAAGCTTTCTTT.

This clonotype was seen only a few times. CDR3 sequence (DNA): TGTGCCAGCAGCTTGAGTATGGGGGAGTCCTATGAGCAGTTCTTC. Translating it yields CASSLSMGESYEQFF. The chain links TRBV5-5 to TRBJ2-1; the D gene could be TRBD1 or TRBD2 (5 bases each). Trimming left V 1 base short and J 8 bases short, with 16 bases between. Per the germline V gene, CDR1 is SGHKS and CDR2 is YYEKEE (reference sequence). CDR3 size: 15 residues.

The V and J genes are TRBV24-1 and TRBJ1-5; D gene uncertain. This CDR3 region has 14 residues. Germline V lookup: CDR1 KGHDR, CDR2 SFDVKD. The V end was cut by 3 bases, the J end by 1 base, with 6 bases between. In DNA form, the CDR3 reads TGTGCCACCAGTGATCGGACCAGCAATCAGCCCCAGCATTTT. Protein: CATSDRTSNQPQHF.

The chain employs TRBV11-2 and TRBJ2-5; 7 nucleotides align to TRBD2. The trim removed 5 bases at V and 3 bases at J, leaving 9 bases unmatched. Germline V gene data show CDR1 as SGHAT and CDR2 as FQNNGV. CDR3 length: 15 amino acids. Here the CDR3 reads CASSPHGREEETQYF. The CDR3 nucleotides read TGTGCCAGCAGCCCCCACGGACGGGAGGAAGAGACCCAGTACTTC.

This clonotype was counted many times. The chain recombines TRBV6-5 with TRBJ2-1, with 8 bases that match TRBD1. Per germline, CDR1 MNHEY and CDR2 SVGAGI. The CDR3 is 13 amino acids. V trimming: 4 bases; J trimming: 7 bases; junction bases outside the gene matches: 3. CDR3 in DNA: TGTGCCAGCAGTTCCACAGGGGGTAATGAGCAGTTCTTC. Translated, it gives CASSSTGGNEQFF.

The V gene is TRBV15, the J gene TRBJ2-5; 10 bases line up with TRBD1. V gave up 6 bases and J gave up 3 bases; unmatched junction bases: 4. The CDR3 covers 14 residues. Germline CDR1 LNHNV, CDR2 YYDKDF (reference sequence). The CDR3: CATSPGTGEETQYF. As DNA, the CDR3 is TGTGCCACCAGTCCAGGGACAGGGGAAGAGACCCAGTACTTC.

A few counts support this clonotype. V gene TRBV28 combines with J gene TRBJ2-1; unclear D gene. Between the trimmed V and J ends, which lost 6 bases and 5 bases, there was a span of 11 bases. The CDR3 covers 13 residues. The germline V gene has CDR1 MDHEN and CDR2 SYDVKM. The CDR3 region is CASRIGTNNEQFF. The CDR3 nucleotides read TGTGCCAGCAGGATCGGTACAAACAATGAGCAGTTCTTC.

The chain is built from TRBV12-3 or TRBV12-4 and TRBJ2-5, with D tentatively TRBD1 (7 bases). The CDR3 contains 12 residues. V was shortened by 7 bases and J by 4 bases, with 10 bases between the two germline ends. The CDR3 DNA sequence: TGTGCCAGCAACAGGGGAGGAGAGACCCAGTACTTC. It specifies CASNRGGETQYF.

This clonotype has only a few counts. This chain links TRBV4-3 with TRBJ2-7, with D possibly matching TRBD2 (5 bases). This CDR3 comprises 15 residues. V lost 4 bases and J 0 bases, leaving 13 bases between the germline ends. Germline CDR1 and CDR2: LGHNA and YSLEER. The DNA for the CDR3 is TGCGCCAGCAGCCCAGCGGTTACGAGCTCCTACGAGCAGTACTTC. Residues: CASSPAVTSSYEQYF.

The sample holds a few counts of this clonotype. The genes are TRBV2 and TRBJ2-7; no firm D call. CDR3 length: 12 amino acids. Germline V gives CDR1 SNHLY, CDR2 FYNNEI. The ends were cut back, 8 bases at V and 3 bases at J, with 11 bases in the middle. The CDR3 spells CASQLTHYEQYF. Here the CDR3 DNA reads TGTGCCAGCCAGTTAACCCACTACGAGCAGTACTTC.

The V and J genes are TRBV20-1 and TRBJ2-1; D may match TRBD1 or TRBD2 (7 bases each). The CDR3 loop spans 14 amino acids. Germline CDR1 reads DFQATT; CDR2 reads SNEGSKA (reference sequence). V lost 5 bases and J 4 bases, leaving 15 bases between the germline ends. In DNA, the CDR3 is TGCAGTGCTCTCAGGGGGACTAATTACAATGAGCAGTTCTTC. Residues: CSALRGTNYNEQFF.

This chain joins TRBV4-2 and TRBJ2-7; 7 bases agree with TRBD2. CDR3 length: 15 amino acids. The germline CDR1 and CDR2 sequences are LGHNA and YNFKEQ. V trimming: 0 bases; J trimming: 0 bases; junction bases outside the gene matches: 2. The CDR3 DNA follows: TGTGCCAGCAGCCAAGAGCGGGACTACTCCTACGAGCAGTACTTC. Protein: CASSQERDYSYEQYF.

DNA of the CDR3: TGCGCCAGCAGCCAAGATCAGGGGTCGTCTTCACCCCTCCACTTT. As protein: CASSQDQGSSSPLHF. This chain links TRBV4-3 with TRBJ1-6; tentative D call: TRBD1 (6 bases). In germline, CDR1 is LGHNA, CDR2 YSLEER. This CDR3 is built from 15 residues. With 0 bases removed from V and 9 bases from J, the gap between germline ends came to 12 bases.

This clonotype was observed a few times. The chain combines TRBV15 with TRBJ2-5, with D perhaps TRBD1 or TRBD2 (7 bases each). The CDR3 extends over 14 amino acids. The germline V and J ends were trimmed by 7 bases and 4 bases, with 16 bases remaining between them. Germline V gene data show CDR1 as LNHNV and CDR2 as YYDKDF (reference sequence). CDR3 nucleotide sequence: TGTGCCACCAACCAAGGGGGCGGGGGAGAGACCCAGTACTTC. Protein: CATNQGGGGETQYF.

This clonotype came up a few times. V and J are TRBV20-1 and TRBJ2-5; TRBD2 matches 13 bases. CDR1 and CDR2 from the germline V gene are DFQATT and SNEGSKA (reference sequence). CDR3 length: 15 amino acids. V lost 6 bases and J lost 0; bases outside the gene matches: 4. The CDR3 bases are TGCAGTGCCCTGGGACTAGCGGGACACCAAGAGACCCAGTACTTC. Its translation: CSALGLAGHQETQYF.

The rearrangement joins TRBV29-1 to TRBJ2-2, with D unclear. V lost 4 bases and J lost 1, with 7 bases in between. Germline CDR1 is SQVTM and CDR2 is ANQGSEA. CDR3 length: 13 residues. For the CDR3, the DNA is TGCAGCGTTGCCAGACAGAACACCGGGGAGCTGTTTTTT. Translation: CSVARQNTGELFF.